This T cell receptor beta chain was identified during a study of neurological immune-mediated disorders. TCRdb passed the 5' RACE reads through MiXCR, listing each CDR3 protein once. Among approximately 43,000 distinct CDR3 sequences listed, 2.5% were seen once. Germline CDR1 is SGHRS and CDR2 is YFSETQ. Trimming left V 4 bases short and J 4 bases short, with 11 bases between. The CDR3 contains 13 residues. This clonotype showed up many times. Its antigen is unidentified. Study outcomes and limitations: Multiple sclerosis was found to have the least TCR clonal expansion, below healthy controls, and HTLV-1-associated myelopathy the most.

The sample was PBMCs. The sequence was obtained from a man aged 25-45 years with multiple sclerosis. The V gene is TRBV5-1, the J gene TRBJ2-5; TRBD1 is a possible D gene (6 bases). The CDR3: CASSPQGPETQYF. CDR3 nucleotides: TGCGCCAGCAGCCCACAGGGCCCAGAGACCCAGTACTTC.